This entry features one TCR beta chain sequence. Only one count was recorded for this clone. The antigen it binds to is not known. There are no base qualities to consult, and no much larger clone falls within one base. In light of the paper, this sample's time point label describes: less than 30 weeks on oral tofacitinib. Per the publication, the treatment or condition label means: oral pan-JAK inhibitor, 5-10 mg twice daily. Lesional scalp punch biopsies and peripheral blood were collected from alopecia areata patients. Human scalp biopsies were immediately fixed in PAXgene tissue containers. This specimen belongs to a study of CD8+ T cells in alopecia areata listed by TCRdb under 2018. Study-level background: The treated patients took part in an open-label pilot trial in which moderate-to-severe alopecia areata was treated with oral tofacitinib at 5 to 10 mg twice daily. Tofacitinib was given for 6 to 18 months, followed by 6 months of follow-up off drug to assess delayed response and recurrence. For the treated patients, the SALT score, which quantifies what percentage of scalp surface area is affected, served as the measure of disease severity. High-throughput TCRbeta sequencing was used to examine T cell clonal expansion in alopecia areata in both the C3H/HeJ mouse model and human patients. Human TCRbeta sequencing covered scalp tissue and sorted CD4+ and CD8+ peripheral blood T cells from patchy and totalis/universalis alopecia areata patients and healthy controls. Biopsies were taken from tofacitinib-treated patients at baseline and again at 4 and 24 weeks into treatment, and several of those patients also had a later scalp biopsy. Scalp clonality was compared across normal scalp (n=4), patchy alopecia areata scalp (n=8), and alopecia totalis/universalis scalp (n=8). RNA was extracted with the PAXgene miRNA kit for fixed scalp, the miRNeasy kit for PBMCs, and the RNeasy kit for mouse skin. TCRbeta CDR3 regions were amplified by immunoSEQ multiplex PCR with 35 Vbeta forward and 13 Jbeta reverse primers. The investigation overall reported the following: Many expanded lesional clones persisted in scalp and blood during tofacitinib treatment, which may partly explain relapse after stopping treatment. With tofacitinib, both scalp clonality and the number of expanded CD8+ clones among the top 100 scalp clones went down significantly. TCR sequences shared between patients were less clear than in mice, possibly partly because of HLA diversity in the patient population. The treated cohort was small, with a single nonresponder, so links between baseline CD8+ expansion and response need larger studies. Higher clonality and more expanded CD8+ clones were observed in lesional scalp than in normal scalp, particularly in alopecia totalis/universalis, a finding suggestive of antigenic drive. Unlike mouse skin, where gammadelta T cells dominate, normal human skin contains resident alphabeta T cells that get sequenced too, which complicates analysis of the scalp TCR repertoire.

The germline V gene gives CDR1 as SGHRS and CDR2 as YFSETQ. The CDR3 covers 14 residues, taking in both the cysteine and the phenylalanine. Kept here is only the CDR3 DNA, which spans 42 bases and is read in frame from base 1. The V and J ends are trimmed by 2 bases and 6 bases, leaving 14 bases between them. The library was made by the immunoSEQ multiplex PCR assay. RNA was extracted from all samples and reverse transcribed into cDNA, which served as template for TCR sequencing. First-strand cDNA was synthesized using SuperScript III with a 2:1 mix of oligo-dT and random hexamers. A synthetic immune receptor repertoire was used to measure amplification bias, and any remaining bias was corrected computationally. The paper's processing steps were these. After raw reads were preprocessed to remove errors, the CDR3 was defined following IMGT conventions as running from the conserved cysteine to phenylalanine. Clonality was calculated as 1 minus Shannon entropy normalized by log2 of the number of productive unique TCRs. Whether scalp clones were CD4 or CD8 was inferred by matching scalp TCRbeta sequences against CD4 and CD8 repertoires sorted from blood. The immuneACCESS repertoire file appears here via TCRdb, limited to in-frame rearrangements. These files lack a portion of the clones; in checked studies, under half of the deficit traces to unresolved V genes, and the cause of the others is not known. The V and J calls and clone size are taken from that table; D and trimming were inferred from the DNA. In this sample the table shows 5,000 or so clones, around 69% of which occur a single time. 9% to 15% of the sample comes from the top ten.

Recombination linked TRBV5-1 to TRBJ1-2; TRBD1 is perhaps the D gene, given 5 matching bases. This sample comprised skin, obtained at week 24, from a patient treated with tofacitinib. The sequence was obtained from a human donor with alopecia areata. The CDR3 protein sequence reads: CASSFQGPGNGYTF. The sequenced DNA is TGCGCCAGCAGCTTTCAGGGCCCGGGGAATGGCTACACCTTC.